These 9 T cell receptor beta chains originate from one sample sequenced in a study of T cell changes during pregnancy in multiple sclerosis. TCRdb keeps only in-frame clones here, not all; method: immunoSEQ multiplex PCR. Among about 83,000 clones listed, roughly nine tenths were seen once. Material: PBMCs, obtained in the first trimester of pregnancy. Receptors were obtained from a female donor in good health, serving as a control in a pregnancy study. Some clones in this sample may be carry-over from other donors' samples.

CDR3: CAWSVKGARTNYNEQFF. For the CDR3, the DNA is TGTGCCTGGAGTGTAAAGGGGGCGAGGACTAACTACAATGAGCAGTTCTTC. V and J are TRBV30 and TRBJ2-1, with D maybe TRBD1 (7 bases). Trimming left V 0 bases short and J 3 bases short, with 18 bases between. The length of the CDR3 is 17 residues. Germline CDR1 and CDR2: GTSNPN and SVGIG (reference sequence).

This clone was observed once. The chain employs TRBV5-1 and TRBJ1-1, with TRBD1 identical over 8 bases. The junction had 14 bases not matched to a gene; V was cut back by 6 bases and J by 4 bases. This CDR3 contains 16 residues. Germline CDR1 reads SGHRS; CDR2 reads YFSETQ. The CDR3, as DNA: TGCGCCAGCACCGTTGAGCAGGGGGCTTGGGGCACTGAAGCTTTCTTT. Amino acids: CASTVEQGAWGTEAFF. The entire variable domain, with the rest obtained from reference TRBV5-1 and TRBJ1-1, is as follows: KAGVTQTPRYLIKTRGQQVTLSCSPISGHRSVSWYQQTPGQGLQFLFEYFSETQRNKGNFPGRFSGRQFSNSRSEMNVSTLELGDSALYLCASTVEQGAWGTEAFFGQGTRLTVV.

This sequence joins TRBV5-6 and TRBJ2-7; D may be TRBD2 (5 bases). V lost 7 bases to trimming and J lost 0 bases, with 17 bases between them. The CDR3 contains 15 residues. Per germline, CDR1 SGHDT and CDR2 YYEEEE. In DNA, the CDR3 is TGTGCCAGCTTCCCCTTAACGGGAAGCTCCTACGAGCAGTACTTC. It codes for CASFPLTGSSYEQYF. Full variable domain (remainder filled in from reference TRBV5-6 and TRBJ2-7): DAGVTQSPTHLIKTRGQQVTLRCSPKSGHDTVSWYQQALGQGPQFIFQYYEEEERQRGNFPDRFSGHQFPNYSSELNVNALLLGDSALYLCASFPLTGSSYEQYFGPGTRLTVT.

The J gene is TRBJ1-5, the V gene TRBV6-6, with a weak D call TRBD1 (5 bases). This CDR3 spans 15 amino acids. In germline, CDR1 is MNHNY, CDR2 SVGAGI (reference sequence). V lost 7 bases and J lost 2, with 15 bases in between. The CDR3 sequence is CASNTWGVGNQPQHF. CDR3 DNA: TGTGCCAGCAACACCTGGGGGGTTGGCAATCAGCCCCAGCATTTT.

This chain uses TRBV7-2 with TRBJ2-7; D might be TRBD1 (5 bases). This CDR3 region has 15 residues. CDR1 and CDR2 from the germline V gene are SGHTA and FQGNSA. The V end was cut by 0 bases, the J end by 3 bases, with 12 bases between. The CDR3 nucleotides read TGTGCCAGCAGCTTAGCGTTGGGGCGCCACTACGAGCAGTACTTC. Encoded protein: CASSLALGRHYEQYF.

The rearrangement joins TRBV9 to TRBJ2-2, with D perhaps matching TRBD2 (5 bases). Trimming took off 1 base at V and 0 bases at J, with 16 bases between the two ends. The CDR3 loop spans 18 amino acids. CDR1 and CDR2 from the germline V gene are SGDLS and YYNGEE. The CDR3 DNA reads as TGTGCCAGCAGCGTATGGTCCTGGGGAGCTTCGAACACCGGGGAGCTGTTTTTT. Translation: CASSVWSWGASNTGELFF.

The V and J genes are TRBV7-6 and TRBJ2-1; D is unclear. Germline V gene data show CDR1 as SGHVS and CDR2 as FNYEAQ. V dropped 0 bases and J dropped 7 bases, with 7 bases sitting between them. This CDR3 spans 13 amino acids. The CDR3 bases are TGTGCCAGCAGCTTAGCTCAGATGAATGAGCAGTTCTTC. This gives the protein CASSLAQMNEQFF.

V gene TRBV6-5 combines with J gene TRBJ2-2, with 12 bases identical to TRBD1. CDR3 length: 15 amino acids. CDR1 MNHEY and CDR2 SVGAGI come from the germline V gene. The ends lost 7 bases at V and 6 bases at J; junction bases unmatched: 6. CDR3 loop: CASKKGQGAAGELFF. The CDR3 DNA reads TGTGCCAGCAAAAAGGGACAGGGGGCGGCCGGGGAGCTGTTTTTT.

This clone was picked up one time. The rearrangement uses TRBV6-5 and TRBJ1-4; possible D gene TRBD1, 6 bases. The CDR3 has 14 residues. Looked up from germline, CDR1 is MNHEY and CDR2 is SVGAGI. Trimming took off 6 bases at V and 7 bases at J, with 15 bases between the two ends. This CDR3 is CASSMTGTIEKLFF. CDR3 DNA sequence: TGTGCCAGCAGCATGACAGGAACCATTGAAAAACTGTTTTTT.